Listed here are 22 T cell receptor beta chains from one sample, sequenced in a study of HIV-infected patients and healthy controls. No cell fractionation was done, so the repertoire covers all unsorted peripheral blood T cells. cDNA was made from about 480 ng RNA using alpha and beta constant primers. Alpha and beta chain libraries were made separately by chain-specific third strand synthesis with multiplexing indices. One entry per CDR3 protein, called by TCRdb with MiXCR from the 5' RACE reads. This table has about 10,000 distinct CDR3 sequences, around 7.6% appearing once. The specimen sequenced was blood. The receptor source for this set is an adult in good health.

The V gene is TRBV19, the J gene TRBJ2-1, with a possible D match to TRBD2 (7 bases). The CDR3 length is 14 residues. Trimming removed 10 bases at V and 7 bases at J, with 20 bases between. In germline, CDR1 is LNHDA, CDR2 SQIVND (reference sequence). CDR3 coding DNA: TGTGCCACCTGGCCCTTGGGGGGGCGGAATGAGCAGTTCTTC. Amino acids: CATWPLGGRNEQFF.

The chain employs TRBV18 and TRBJ2-3; D not certain. The V end lost 4 bases, the J end lost 6 bases, and 8 bases lay between the germline ends. Germline V gene sequence: CDR1 KGHSH, CDR2 LQKENI. The CDR3 totals 12 residues. The CDR3 DNA reads as TGTGCCAGCTCACAGAAGCTGGATACGCAGTATTTT. It translates to CASSQKLDTQYF.

This clonotype is categorized as medium-sized. The J gene is TRBJ1-1, the V gene TRBV11-1; the D is unclear. Per the germline V gene, CDR1 is SGHAT and CDR2 is FQDESV (reference sequence). The CDR3 is made up of 15 amino acids. Trimming took off 3 bases at V and 0 bases at J, with 11 bases between the two ends. The DNA of the CDR3 is TGTGCCAGCAGCTTCCCGGGATTCATGAACACTGAAGCTTTCTTT. Encoded protein: CASSFPGFMNTEAFF.

This clonotype ranks as medium-sized (0.01 to 0.1%). The CDR3 sequence is CASSLDTRYEQYF. As DNA, the CDR3 is TGTGCCAGCAGCTTGGACACCCGCTACGAGCAGTACTTC. The genes are TRBV7-6 and TRBJ2-7; D possibly corresponds to TRBD1 (5 bases). Germline-derived CDR1 and CDR2 are SGHVS and FNYEAQ. The CDR3 runs 13 residues. Between the trimmed V and J ends, which lost 3 bases and 3 bases, there was a span of 9 bases.

By share, this clonotype ranks as medium-sized. V and J are TRBV7-9 and TRBJ1-6; D may be TRBD1 (6 bases). The CDR3 runs 15 residues. Per the germline V gene, CDR1 is SEHNR and CDR2 is FQNEAQ (reference sequence). V was cut by 10 bases and J by 7 bases, with 20 bases left in between. The CDR3 spells CATRGGRQLNSPLHF. The CDR3 bases are TGTGCCACCCGAGGGGGGAGACAGCTAAATTCACCCCTCCACTTT. Complete variable domain (other parts from reference TRBV7-9 and TRBJ1-6): DTGVSQNPRHKITKRGQNVTFRCDPISEHNRLYWYRQTLGQGPEFLTYFQNEAQLEKSRLLSDRFSAERPKGSFSTLEIQRTEQGDSAMYLCATRGGRQLNSPLHFGNGTRLTVT.

In its sample, this clonotype is medium-sized. The J gene is TRBJ1-1, the V gene TRBV3-1, with D uncertain. CDR1 LGHDT and CDR2 YNNKEL come from the germline V gene (reference sequence). The CDR3 runs 13 residues. V dropped 5 bases and J dropped 4 bases, with 11 bases sitting between them. The CDR3, as DNA: TGTGCCAGCAGCAACAGAGTATCCACTGAAGCTTTCTTT. This encodes CASSNRVSTEAFF.

This clonotype was seen a few times. V gene TRBV2 combines with J gene TRBJ1-6, with D possibly TRBD1 on 6 matching bases. The CDR3 sequence is 14 residues long. The germline CDR1 and CDR2 sequences are SNHLY and FYNNEI. V lost 4 bases and J lost 7, with 11 bases in between. CDR3 amino acids: CASSVRGGNSPLHF. In DNA form, the CDR3 reads TGTGCCAGCAGTGTCAGGGGCGGCAATTCACCCCTCCACTTT.

This clonotype was seen many times. One end of the junction is discordant with germline, which a read error may explain. The chain's CDR3 is CASSLAGITFLNNF. The CDR3 nucleotides read TGTGCCAGCAGCTTAGCGGGAATTACGTTCCTGAATAATTTT. V gene TRBV7-2 combines with J gene TRBJ2-3; unclear D gene. CDR3 length: 14 amino acids. Germline V gene sequence: CDR1 SGHTA, CDR2 FQGNSA.

The chain links TRBV11-1 to TRBJ2-1, with 10 bases aligning to TRBD2. Per germline, CDR1 SGHAT and CDR2 FQDESV (reference sequence). V trimming: 5 bases; J trimming: 9 bases; junction bases outside the gene matches: 13. CDR3 size: 16 residues. The CDR3 is CASSPLAGYGAGEQFF. The CDR3 DNA is TGTGCCAGCAGCCCACTAGCGGGGTATGGGGCGGGTGAGCAGTTCTTC.

By sample fraction, this clonotype is medium-sized. The chain is built from TRBV3-1 and TRBJ1-2, with D possibly TRBD1 on 6 matching bases. Germline V CDR1 and CDR2: LGHDT, YNNKEL (reference sequence). This CDR3 is 15 amino acids long. Trimming shortened V by 4 bases and J by 1 base, and 13 bases separated the two germline ends. The chain's CDR3 is CASSRGQRNNYGYTF. DNA for the CDR3: TGTGCCAGCAGCCGAGGACAGAGGAATAACTATGGCTACACCTTC.

The chain employs TRBV6-6 and TRBJ1-2; D is unresolved. The CDR3 totals 13 residues. With 6 bases removed from V and 6 bases from J, the gap between germline ends came to 14 bases. Germline CDR1 is MNHNY and CDR2 is SVGAGI (reference sequence). The CDR3 coding sequence is TGTGCCAGCAGGGTCGCCATCGGCCATGGCTACACCTTC. Translating gives CASRVAIGHGYTF.

By share, this clonotype counts as medium-sized. This chain connects TRBV5-8 to TRBJ2-1; tentatively, D is TRBD1 or TRBD2 (5 bases each). Trimming took 2 bases from V and 6 from J, leaving 12 bases between them. CDR3 length: 14 amino acids. Germline V gene sequence: CDR1 SGHTS, CDR2 YDEGEE. The CDR3 DNA reads as TGTGCCAGCAGCTTTCAGGGACCGCCCAATGAGCAGTTCTTC. This codes for CASSFQGPPNEQFF.

This clonotype rates as medium-sized. V usage is TRBV25-1 and J usage is TRBJ1-5; D is possibly TRBD1 (6 bases). This CDR3 has 15 residues. Germline V gives CDR1 MGHDK, CDR2 SYGVNS. The ends were cut back, 6 bases at V and 2 bases at J, with 14 bases in the middle. CDR3 DNA: TGTGCCAGCAGACAGGGATGGAATGGCAATCAGCCCCAGCATTTT. This encodes CASRQGWNGNQPQHF.

By frequency in the sample, this clonotype is medium-sized. V usage is TRBV6-1 and J usage is TRBJ1-5; possible D gene TRBD1, 5 bases. With 4 bases removed from V and 0 bases from J, the gap between germline ends came to 7 bases. Germline-derived CDR1 and CDR2 are MNHNS and SASEGT. The CDR3 covers 14 residues. This chain's CDR3 is CASSVGGSNQPQHF. The CDR3 bases are TGTGCCAGCAGTGTTGGGGGTAGCAATCAGCCCCAGCATTTT.

This clonotype is judged medium-sized. The chain recombines TRBV5-1 with TRBJ1-6; D remains unclear. Trimming took 0 bases from V and 7 from J, leaving 11 bases between them. The CDR3 contains 15 residues. Per germline, CDR1 SGHRS and CDR2 YFSETQ. The CDR3, as DNA: TGCGCCAGCAGCTTGGACCCAGGTAGAAATTCACCCCTCCACTTT. Encoded protein: CASSLDPGRNSPLHF.

The V call is TRBV5-6, the J call TRBJ2-2; weak D call: TRBD1 (7 bases). Trimming shortened V by 4 bases and J by 4 bases, and 11 bases separated the two germline ends. CDR1 SGHDT and CDR2 YYEEEE come from the germline V gene. This CDR3 region has 14 residues. CDR3 loop: CASSVRGATGELFF. The DNA of the CDR3 is TGTGCCAGCAGCGTCAGGGGGGCCACCGGGGAGCTGTTTTTT. The whole variable domain, remainder taken from reference TRBV5-6 and TRBJ2-2, is DAGVTQSPTHLIKTRGQQVTLRCSPKSGHDTVSWYQQALGQGPQFIFQYYEEEERQRGNFPDRFSGHQFPNYSSELNVNALLLGDSALYLCASSVRGATGELFFGEGSRLTVL.

The genes are TRBV7-9 and TRBJ2-1; D is unclear. Per germline, CDR1 SEHNR and CDR2 FQNEAQ (reference sequence). The CDR3 has 18 residues. The V gene lost 2 bases and the J gene lost 4 bases, with 21 bases spanning the gap. This CDR3 is CASSLPRPIFSSYNEQFF. CDR3 sequence (DNA): TGTGCCAGCAGCTTACCCCGCCCTATATTTTCCTCTTACAATGAGCAGTTCTTC.

This clonotype has only a few counts. This chain connects TRBV9 to TRBJ1-6, with TRBD1 identical over 10 bases. This CDR3 is built from 17 residues. V gave up 0 bases and J gave up 9 bases; unmatched junction bases: 9. Germline lookup yields CDR1 SGDLS and CDR2 YYNGEE. The CDR3, as DNA: TGTGCCAGCAGCGTAGCTACCCGGACAGGGGGAGCTTCACCCCTCCACTTT. Amino acids: CASSVATRTGGASPLHF.

This clonotype was counted at least ten times. The chain links TRBV27 to TRBJ1-1; maybe TRBD1 (6 bases). Germline CDR1 MNHEY, CDR2 SMNVEV (reference sequence). CDR3 size: 15 residues. The ends were cut back, 1 base at V and 0 bases at J, with 9 bases in the middle. The DNA for the CDR3 is TGTGCCAGCAGTTTATTCGGGGGGCTGAACACTGAAGCTTTCTTT. This translates into CASSLFGGLNTEAFF.

In this sample, this clonotype turned up many times. The V gene is TRBV6-4, the J gene TRBJ1-2; TRBD1 agrees at 10 bases. The CDR3 consists of 15 residues. CDR1 is MRHNA and CDR2 is SNTAGT in the germline V gene. Trimming at V came to 0 bases and at J to 6 bases, leaving 4 bases not matched to a gene. The CDR3 DNA sequence: TGTGCCAGCAGTGACTCCGGACAGGGGGAAGATGGCTACACCTTC. Its protein is CASSDSGQGEDGYTF.

This clonotype is medium-sized. The chain employs TRBV3-1 and TRBJ1-2; a possible D gene is TRBD1 (5 bases). CDR1 is LGHDT and CDR2 is YNNKEL in the germline V gene (reference sequence). Trimming pared 2 bases from V and 3 bases from J, leaving 10 bases between. The CDR3 runs to 14 residues. DNA for the CDR3: TGTGCCAGCAGCCAACCTGACAGTTACTATGGCTACACCTTC. This gives the protein CASSQPDSYYGYTF.

The V and J genes are TRBV6-1 and TRBJ1-1; 7 bases match TRBD1. The CDR3 has 13 amino acids. Germline V gene sequence: CDR1 MNHNS, CDR2 SASEGT. V dropped 8 bases and J dropped 6; count of bases not matched to a gene: 9. CDR3 sequence reads: CASARDSLSEAFF. The CDR3 DNA is TGTGCCAGCGCCAGGGACAGTTTGTCTGAAGCTTTCTTT.